This T cell receptor beta chain was captured by sequencing in a study of prognosis after radiotherapy for stage I lung cancer. Genomic DNA yielded TCR beta CDR3, amplified by two-round multiplex PCR. First-round PCR amplification was performed with primers specific to each TRBV and TRBJ gene. Universal primers went into the second round of PCR. TCRdb ran MiXCR on the multiplex PCR reads and lists one entry per CDR3 protein. The repertoire holds about 13,000 distinct CDR3 sequences, with around 33% as singletons. A note on this clonotype: Its specificity is not known.

Germline V gene data show CDR1 as DFQATT and CDR2 as SNEGSKA (reference sequence). The CDR3 extends over 17 amino acids. The junction had 16 bases not matched to a gene; V was cut back by 2 bases and J by 5 bases. General study points: Some patients went on to develop distant metastases. Their Shannon entropy after stereotactic body radiation therapy was lower, and its change from baseline was also lower.

This sequence originates from a donor aged 50 or older with non-small cell lung cancer. The chain has TRBV20-1 and TRBJ2-5; the match to TRBD2 covers 8 bases. The material sequenced was PBMCs, taken before or after stereotactic body radiation therapy (not recorded which). CDR3 coding DNA: TGCAGTGCTAGATATCCTGTGGTAGCGGGATGTAGTGAGACCCAGTACTTC. Translated: CSARYPVVAGCSETQYF.